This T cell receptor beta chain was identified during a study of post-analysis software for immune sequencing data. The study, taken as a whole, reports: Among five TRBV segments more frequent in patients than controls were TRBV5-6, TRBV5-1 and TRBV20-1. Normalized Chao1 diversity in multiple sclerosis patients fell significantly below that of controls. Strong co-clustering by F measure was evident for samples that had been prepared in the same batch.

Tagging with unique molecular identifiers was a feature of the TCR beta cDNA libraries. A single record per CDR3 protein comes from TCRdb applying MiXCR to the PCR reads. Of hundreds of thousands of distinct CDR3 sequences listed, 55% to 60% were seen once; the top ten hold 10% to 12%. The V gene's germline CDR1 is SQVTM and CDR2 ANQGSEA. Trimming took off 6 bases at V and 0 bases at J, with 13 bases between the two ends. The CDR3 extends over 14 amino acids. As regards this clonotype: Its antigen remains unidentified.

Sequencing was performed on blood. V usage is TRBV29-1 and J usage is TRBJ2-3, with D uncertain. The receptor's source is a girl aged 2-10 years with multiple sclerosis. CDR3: CSVDTDWSTDTQYF. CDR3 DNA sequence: TGCAGCGTGGATACAGACTGGAGCACAGATACGCAGTATTTT.